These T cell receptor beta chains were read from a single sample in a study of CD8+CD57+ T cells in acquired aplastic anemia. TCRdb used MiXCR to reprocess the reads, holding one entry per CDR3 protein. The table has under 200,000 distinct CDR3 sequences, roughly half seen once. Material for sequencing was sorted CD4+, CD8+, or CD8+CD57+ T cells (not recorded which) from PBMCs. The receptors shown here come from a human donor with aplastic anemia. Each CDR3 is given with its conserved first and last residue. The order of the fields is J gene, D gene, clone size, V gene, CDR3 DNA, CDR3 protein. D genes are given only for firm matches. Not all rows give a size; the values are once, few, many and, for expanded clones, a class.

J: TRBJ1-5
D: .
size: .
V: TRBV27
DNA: TGTGCCAGCAGGCCCGTGGGGGGGAATCAGCCCCAGCATTTT
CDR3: CASRPVGGNQPQHF

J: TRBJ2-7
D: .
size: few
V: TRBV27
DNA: TGTGCCAGCAGTTTAAGTCGGGGTACCTACGAGCAGTACTTC
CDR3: CASSLSRGTYEQYF

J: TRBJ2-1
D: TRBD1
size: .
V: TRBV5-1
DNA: TGCGCCAGCAGCCTTACCGGGACAGCGTACAATGAGCAGTTCTTC
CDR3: CASSLTGTAYNEQFF

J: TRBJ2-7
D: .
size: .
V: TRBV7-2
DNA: TGTGCCAGCAGCTTGATGTACGGGCAGTACTTC
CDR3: CASSLMYGQYF

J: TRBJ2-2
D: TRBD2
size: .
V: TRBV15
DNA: TGTGCCACCAGTCCCACCGGGGGGGGCACCGGGGAGCTGTTTTTT
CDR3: CATSPTGGGTGELFF

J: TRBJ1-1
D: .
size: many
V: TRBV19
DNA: TGTGCCAGTAGTATGACAGAGAACACTGAAGCTTTCTTT
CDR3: CASSMTENTEAFF

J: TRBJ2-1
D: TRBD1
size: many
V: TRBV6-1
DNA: TGTGCCAGCACGGACAGGGCCGACAATGAGCAGTTCTTC
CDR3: CASTDRADNEQFF

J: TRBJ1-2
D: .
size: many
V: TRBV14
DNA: TGTGCCAGCAGCCAAGCCAACGGCTTCTATGGCTATGGCTACACCTTC
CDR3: CASSQANGFYGYGYTF

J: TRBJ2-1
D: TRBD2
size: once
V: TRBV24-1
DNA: TGTGCCACCGGAAGGCCTAGCGGGAACTACAATGAGCAGTTCTTC
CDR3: CATGRPSGNYNEQFF

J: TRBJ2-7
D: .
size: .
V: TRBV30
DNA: TGTGCCTGGAGTGTATCCTTCGGTGGGGGATCGGCCTACGAGCAGTACTTC
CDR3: CAWSVSFGGGSAYEQYF

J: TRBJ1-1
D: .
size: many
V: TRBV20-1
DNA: TGCAGTGCTAGAGATCTGATGAACACTGAAGCTTTCTTT
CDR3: CSARDLMNTEAFF

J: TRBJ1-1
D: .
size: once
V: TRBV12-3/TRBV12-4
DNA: TGTGCCAGCAGTTTAACAGGGAAGACTGAAGCTTTCTTT
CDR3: CASSLTGKTEAFF

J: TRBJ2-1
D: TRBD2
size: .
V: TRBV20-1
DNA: TGCAGTGCTAGAGACCCTAGCGGGGGGGACTACAATGAGCAGTTCTTC
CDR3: CSARDPSGGDYNEQFF

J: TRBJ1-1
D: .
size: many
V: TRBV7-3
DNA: TGTGCCAGCAGCGCTACCGGGAGGGACACTGAAGCTTTCTTT
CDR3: CASSATGRDTEAFF

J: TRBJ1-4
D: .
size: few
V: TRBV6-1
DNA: TGTGCCAGCATCCGGGGGTCGGGACCCGCCGAAAAACTGTTTTTT
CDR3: CASIRGSGPAEKLFF

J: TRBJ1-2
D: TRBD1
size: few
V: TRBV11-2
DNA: TGTGCCAGCAGCCAAGACAGGGACTATGGCTACACCTTC
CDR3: CASSQDRDYGYTF

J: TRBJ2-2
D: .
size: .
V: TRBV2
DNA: TGTGCCAGCAGTTACTACCGGGGATCGGCCGGGGAGCTGTTTTTT
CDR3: CASSYYRGSAGELFF

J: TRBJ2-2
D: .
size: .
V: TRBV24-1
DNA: TGTGCCACCAGTGATCCTAGGAACACCGGGGAGCTGTTTTTT
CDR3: CATSDPRNTGELFF

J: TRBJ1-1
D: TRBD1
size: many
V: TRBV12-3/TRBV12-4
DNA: TGTGCCAGCAGTGGGACAGGCTTTGTTTCCACTGAAGCTTTCTTT
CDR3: CASSGTGFVSTEAFF

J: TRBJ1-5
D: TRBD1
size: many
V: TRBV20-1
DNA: TGCAGTGCTATCACGGGGACAGGGGTTCGCAATCAGCCCCAGCATTTT
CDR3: CSAITGTGVRNQPQHF

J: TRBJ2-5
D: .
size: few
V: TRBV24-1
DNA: TGTGCCACCAGTGGAACCCGGCAGGGCCAAGAGACCCAGTACTTC
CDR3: CATSGTRQGQETQYF

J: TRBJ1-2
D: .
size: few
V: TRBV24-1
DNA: TGTGCCACCAGTGAAGGAAGTCCACGCGGCTACACCTTC
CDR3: CATSEGSPRGYTF

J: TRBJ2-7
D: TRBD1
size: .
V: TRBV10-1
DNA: TGCGCCAGCAACCCGGGACAGGTATACGAGCAGTACTTC
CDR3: CASNPGQVYEQYF

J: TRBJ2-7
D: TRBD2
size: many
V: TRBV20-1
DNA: TGCAGTGCTAGTCCCCTGGGACTACCTACCTACGAGCAGTACTTC
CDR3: CSASPLGLPTYEQYF

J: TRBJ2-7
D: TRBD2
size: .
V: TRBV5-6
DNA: TGTGCCAGCAGCTTTTCGGCGGGAGGGTACGAGCAGTACTTC
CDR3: CASSFSAGGYEQYF

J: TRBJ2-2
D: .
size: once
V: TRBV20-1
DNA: TGCAGTGCTAGAGATAGGCGGATCACCGGGGAGCTGTTTTTT
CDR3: CSARDRRITGELFF

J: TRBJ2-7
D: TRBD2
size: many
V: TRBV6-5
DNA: TGTGCCAGCACTTCCCCCCGGCGGGGGAAAGTGGTCGAGCAGTACTTC
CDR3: CASTSPRRGKVVEQYF

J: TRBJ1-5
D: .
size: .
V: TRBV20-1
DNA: TGCAGTGCTAGTATGGCAGATAGCAATCAGCCCCAGCATTTT
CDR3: CSASMADSNQPQHF

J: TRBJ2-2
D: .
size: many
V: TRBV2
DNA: TGTGCCAGCAGCCGGGAGACCGGGGAGCTGTTTTTT
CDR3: CASSRETGELFF

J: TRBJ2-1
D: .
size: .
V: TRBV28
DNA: TGTGCCAGCAGTTCCCTGGGACGGGGAAGCTCCTACAATGAGCAGTTCTTC
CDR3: CASSSLGRGSSYNEQFF

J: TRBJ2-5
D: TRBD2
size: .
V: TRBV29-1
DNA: TGCAGCGTTGATTCTAGCGGGGGCCCAGGGACCCAGTACTTC
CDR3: CSVDSSGGPGTQYF

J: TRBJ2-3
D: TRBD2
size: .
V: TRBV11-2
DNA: TGTGCCAGCAGTACACTAGCGGGAGCACGGGATACGCAGTATTTT
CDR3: CASSTLAGARDTQYF

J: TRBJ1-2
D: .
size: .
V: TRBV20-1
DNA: TGCAGTGCAGAAGGGTATTATGGCTACACCTTC
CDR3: CSAEGYYGYTF

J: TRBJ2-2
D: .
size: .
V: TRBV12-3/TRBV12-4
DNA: TGTGCCAGCAGTTATGACAGAATGAACACCGGGGAGCTGTTTTTT
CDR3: CASSYDRMNTGELFF

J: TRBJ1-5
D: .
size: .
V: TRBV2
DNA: TGTGCCAGCAGTGCCGGGACCGCAAATCAGCCCCAGCATTTT
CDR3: CASSAGTANQPQHF

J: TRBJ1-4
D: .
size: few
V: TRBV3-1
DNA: TGTGCCAGCAGCCAAGTGGGAACCCAAAAACTGTTTTTT
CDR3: CASSQVGTQKLFF

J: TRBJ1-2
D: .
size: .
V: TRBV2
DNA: TGTGCCTCAATGGTGGGGGGAGAAGGCTACACCTTC
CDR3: CASMVGGEGYTF

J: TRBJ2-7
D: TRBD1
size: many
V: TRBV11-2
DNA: TGTGCCAGCAGCACTCACCGGGACAGCTACGAGCAGTACTTC
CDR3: CASSTHRDSYEQYF

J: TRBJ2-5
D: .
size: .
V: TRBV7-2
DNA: TGTGCCAGCAACCTAGGAGGGGGGACAGAGACCCAGTACTTC
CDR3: CASNLGGGTETQYF

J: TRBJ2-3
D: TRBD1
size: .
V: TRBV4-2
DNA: TGTGCCAGCAGCCCCCGAGCGGACAGGGATACGCAGTATTTT
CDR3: CASSPRADRDTQYF

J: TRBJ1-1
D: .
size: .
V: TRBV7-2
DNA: TGTGCCAGCAGCTCGAAGGGAAGGGTGAACACTGAAGCTTTCTTT
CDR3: CASSSKGRVNTEAFF

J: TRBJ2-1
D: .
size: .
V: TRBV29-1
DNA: TGCAGCGGTCGGGACGGTAGCTCCTACAATGAGCAGTTCTTC
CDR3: CSGRDGSSYNEQFF

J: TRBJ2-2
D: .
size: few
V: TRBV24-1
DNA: TGTGCCACCAGTGCCCGACAAACCGGGGAGCTGTTTTTT
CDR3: CATSARQTGELFF

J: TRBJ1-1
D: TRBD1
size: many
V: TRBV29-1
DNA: TGCAGCGGAAGTGACAGGGAAGCTGAAGCTTTCTTT
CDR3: CSGSDREAEAFF

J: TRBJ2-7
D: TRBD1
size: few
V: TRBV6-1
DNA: TGTGCCAGCAGGCTACAGGGGGCCGGATACGAGCAGTACTTC
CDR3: CASRLQGAGYEQYF

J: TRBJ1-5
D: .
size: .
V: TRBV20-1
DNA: TGCAGTGCTAGAGACGTGAATCAGCCCCAGCATTTT
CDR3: CSARDVNQPQHF

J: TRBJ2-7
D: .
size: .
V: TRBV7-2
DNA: TGTGCCAGCAGCCAAGCGCGGGGGACACAGTACGAGCAGTACTTC
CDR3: CASSQARGTQYEQYF